These 17 T cell receptor beta chains were sequenced from one sample in a study of blood T cell repertoires in COVID-19. Some clones are missing from TCRdb's copy, which holds only in-frame ones; the method was immunoSEQ multiplex PCR. Counted here are roughly 70,000 clones, 80% to 85% occurring once; the ten biggest clones make up around 4.3%. The specimen was peripheral blood. Every receptor here comes from a woman aged 55-70 years with acute or convalescent COVID-19.

This rearrangement joins TRBV5-5 to TRBJ1-2; 11 bases fit TRBD1. Germline trimming cut 0 bases from V and 8 bases from J; bases unmatched to any gene: 3. The CDR3 extends over 14 amino acids. Germline V gene lookup returns CDR1 SGHKS and CDR2 YYEKEE (reference sequence). The CDR3 region is CASSLGDRGYGYTF. The CDR3 bases are TGTGCCAGCAGCTTGGGGGACAGGGGGTACGGCTACACCTTC.

V and J are TRBV4-1 and TRBJ1-4; D is unresolved. The germline gives CDR1 MGHRA, CDR2 YSYEKL. The V and J ends lost 4 bases and 0 bases respectively, with 6 bases between them. There are 14 residues in the CDR3. The CDR3 DNA follows: TGCGCCAGCAGCCGGGGAGCAACTAATGAAAAACTGTTTTTT. Encoded protein: CASSRGATNEKLFF.

This clone came up a few times. The J gene is TRBJ2-1, the V gene TRBV11-2; possible D gene TRBD2, 6 bases. V was pared by 6 bases and J by 1 base, with 25 bases between. This CDR3 region has 19 residues. CDR1 SGHAT and CDR2 FQNNGV come from the germline V gene. The CDR3 sequence is CASSSTPGTRRGSYNEQFF. The CDR3 DNA reads TGTGCCAGCAGTTCCACACCCGGGACTCGCCGAGGATCCTACAATGAGCAGTTCTTC.

This chain connects TRBV7-6 to TRBJ2-1; TRBD2 agrees at 10 bases. The germline V gene has CDR1 SGHVS and CDR2 FNYEAQ. V lost 1 base and J lost 4; bases outside the gene matches: 4. CDR3 size: 16 residues. The chain's CDR3 is CASSLGVSGGYNEQFF. CDR3 nucleotides: TGTGCCAGCAGCTTAGGAGTTAGCGGGGGGTACAATGAGCAGTTCTTC.

By share, this clone ranks as medium-sized. This chain connects TRBV6-5 to TRBJ1-2; 8 nucleotides agree with TRBD1. V lost 7 bases and J lost 8; bases outside the gene matches: 9. CDR3 length: 13 residues. Germline values: CDR1 MNHEY, CDR2 SVGAGI. The CDR3 sequence is CASTHQGANGYTF. The CDR3 DNA is TGTGCCAGCACGCATCAGGGGGCTAACGGCTACACCTTC.

The chain carries TRBV6-4 and TRBJ1-2, with D unclear. The length of the CDR3 is 13 residues. CDR1 is MRHNA, CDR2 SNTAGT, per germline. V shed 3 bases and J shed 7 bases, with 12 bases lying between them. The CDR3 loop reads CASSENRGGGYTF. The CDR3 bases are TGTGCCAGCAGTGAGAATCGGGGAGGTGGCTACACCTTC.

J is TRBJ1-1 and V is TRBV30, with TRBD1 matching over 7 bases. CDR3 length: 14 amino acids. The junction had 11 bases not matched to a gene; V was cut back by 6 bases and J by 4 bases. Germline-derived CDR1 and CDR2 are GTSNPN and SVGIG (reference sequence). CDR3 amino acids: CACTGQARGTEAFF. The CDR3 coding sequence is TGTGCCTGCACCGGACAGGCCCGAGGCACTGAAGCTTTCTTT.

This chain uses TRBV3-1 (or the pseudogene TRBV3-2) with TRBJ1-1; D gene uncertain. V lost 5 bases, J lost 1 base, and 5 bases lay in between. The CDR3 is 12 amino acids. Per germline, CDR1 LGHDT and CDR2 YNNKEL (reference sequence). CDR3 sequence (DNA): TGTGCCAGCAGCGCGCCGAACACTGAAGCTTTCTTT. Its protein product is CASSAPNTEAFF.

The genes are TRBV18 and TRBJ2-1; no clear D. CDR1 and CDR2 from the germline V gene are KGHSH and LQKENI. Trimming removed 0 bases from V and 5 bases from J, with 2 bases in between. This CDR3 spans 12 amino acids. The CDR3 DNA reads TGTGCCAGCTCACCACCTAACAATGAGCAGTTCTTC. It codes for CASSPPNNEQFF.

The rearrangement uses TRBV5-1 and TRBJ2-2; tentative D call: TRBD1 (6 bases). V was cut by 2 bases and J by 1 base, with 6 bases left in between. The CDR3 is made up of 14 amino acids. The germline gives CDR1 SGHRS, CDR2 YFSETQ. CDR3 nucleotide sequence: TGCGCCAGCAGCTTAGGGGGGAACACCGGGGAGCTGTTTTTT. Amino acids: CASSLGGNTGELFF.

This clone was seen once. The genes are TRBV3-1 (or the pseudogene TRBV3-2) and TRBJ1-2; D perhaps matches TRBD1 (5 bases). CDR1 is LGHDT and CDR2 is YNNKEL in the germline V gene (reference sequence). The ends were cut back, 4 bases at V and 5 bases at J, with 14 bases in the middle. The CDR3 has 14 residues. The CDR3 region is CASSRTGRGYGYTF. CDR3 DNA sequence: TGTGCCAGCAGCCGGACTGGGAGGGGTTATGGCTACACCTTC.

V gene TRBV11-2 combines with J gene TRBJ2-2; TRBD1 matches at 8 bases. The V gene's germline CDR1 is SGHAT and CDR2 FQNNGV. The J segment lost 4 bases and the V segment lost 5 bases, leaving 6 bases of the junction unmatched. There are 15 residues in the CDR3. CDR3 amino acids: CASSLHTGGTGELFF. The CDR3 DNA reads TGTGCCAGCAGCCTACACACAGGGGGCACCGGGGAGCTGTTTTTT.

V usage is TRBV27 and J usage is TRBJ1-2; tentatively, D is TRBD1 (5 bases). There are 12 residues in the CDR3. The V end lost 8 bases, the J end lost 3 bases, and 10 bases lay between the germline ends. Germline V gene data show CDR1 as MNHEY and CDR2 as SMNVEV (reference sequence). CDR3 in amino acids: CASSGGYYGYTF. For the CDR3, the DNA is TGTGCCAGCTCGGGGGGGTACTATGGCTACACCTTC.

This clone was found once. V is TRBV5-1 and J is TRBJ1-1, with D tentatively TRBD1 (6 bases). The CDR3 covers 17 residues. The ends were cut back, 0 bases at V and 3 bases at J, with 18 bases in the middle. The V gene's germline CDR1 is SGHRS and CDR2 YFSETQ. Here the CDR3 DNA reads TGCGCCAGCAGCTTGGCTAGGGGCCTAGGGGGAGACACTGAAGCTTTCTTT. It translates to CASSLARGLGGDTEAFF.

This clone has just one count. This chain joins TRBV11-1 and TRBJ1-1; 9 bases fit TRBD1. CDR1 and CDR2 (germline): SGHAT, FQDESV (reference sequence). This CDR3 region has 14 residues. V was pared by 5 bases and J by 1 base, with 2 bases of the junction left unmatched. CDR3 sequence (DNA): TGTGCCAGCAGCAAGGACAGGGGGAACACTGAAGCTTTCTTT. This encodes CASSKDRGNTEAFF.

A few counts support this clone. CDR3 sequence reads: CAWSVGMTATNYGYTF. The CDR3 DNA follows: TGTGCCTGGAGTGTTGGAATGACAGCCACTAACTATGGCTACACCTTC. This chain links TRBV30 with TRBJ1-2; possibly TRBD1 for D (5 bases). Germline CDR1 is GTSNPN and CDR2 is SVGIG (reference sequence). V shed 0 bases and J shed 0 bases, with 14 bases lying between them. The CDR3 length is 16 residues. Using reference TRBV30 and TRBJ1-2 for the parts outside the CDR3, the full variable domain is SQTIHQWPATLVQPVGSPLSLECTVEGTSNPNLYWYRQAAGRGLQLLFYSVGIGQISSEVPQNLSASRPQDRQFILSSKKLLLSDSGFYLCAWSVGMTATNYGYTFGSGTRLTVV.

V and J are TRBV19 and TRBJ1-1; no reliable D call. CDR1 and CDR2 from the germline V gene are LNHDA and SQIVND (reference sequence). CDR3 length: 15 residues. The germline V and J ends were trimmed by 5 bases and 0 bases, with 13 bases remaining between them. The CDR3 DNA reads as TGTGCCAGTAGTCTGGACTCGGCCTTGAACACTGAAGCTTTCTTT. It is translated as CASSLDSALNTEAFF.